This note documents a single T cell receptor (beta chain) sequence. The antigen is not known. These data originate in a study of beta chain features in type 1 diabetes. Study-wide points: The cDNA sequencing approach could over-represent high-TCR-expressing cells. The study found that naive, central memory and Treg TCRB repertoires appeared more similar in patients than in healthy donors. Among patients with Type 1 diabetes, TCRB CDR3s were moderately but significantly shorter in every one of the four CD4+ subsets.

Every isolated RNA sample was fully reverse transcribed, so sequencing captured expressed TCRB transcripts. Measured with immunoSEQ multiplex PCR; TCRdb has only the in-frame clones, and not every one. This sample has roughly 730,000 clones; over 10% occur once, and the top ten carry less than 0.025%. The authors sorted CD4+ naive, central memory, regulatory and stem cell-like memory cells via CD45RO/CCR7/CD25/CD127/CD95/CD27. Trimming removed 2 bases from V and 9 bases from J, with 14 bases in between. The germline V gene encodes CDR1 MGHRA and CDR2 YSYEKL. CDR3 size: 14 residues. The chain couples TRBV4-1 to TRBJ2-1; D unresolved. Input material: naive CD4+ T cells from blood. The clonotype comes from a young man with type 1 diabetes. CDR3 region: CASSQNLGRSEQFF. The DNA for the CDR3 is TGCGCCAGCAGCCAAAACTTGGGTAGAAGTGAGCAGTTCTTC.